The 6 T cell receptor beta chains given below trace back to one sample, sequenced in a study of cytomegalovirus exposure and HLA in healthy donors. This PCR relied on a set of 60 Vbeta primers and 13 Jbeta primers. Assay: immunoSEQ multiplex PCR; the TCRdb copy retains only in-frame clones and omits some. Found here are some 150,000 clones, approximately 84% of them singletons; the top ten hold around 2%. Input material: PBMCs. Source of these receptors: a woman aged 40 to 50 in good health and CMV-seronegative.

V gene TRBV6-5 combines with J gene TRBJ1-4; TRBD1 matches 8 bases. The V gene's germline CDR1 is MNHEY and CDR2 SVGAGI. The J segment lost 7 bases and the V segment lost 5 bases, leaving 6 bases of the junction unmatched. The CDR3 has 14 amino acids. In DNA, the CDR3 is TGTGCCAGCAGTCAACACAGGGGGATTGAAAAACTGTTTTTT. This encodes CASSQHRGIEKLFF.

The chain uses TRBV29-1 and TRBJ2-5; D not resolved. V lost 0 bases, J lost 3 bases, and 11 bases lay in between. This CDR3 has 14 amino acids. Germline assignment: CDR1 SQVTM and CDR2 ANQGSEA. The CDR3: CSVEDHAGEETQYF. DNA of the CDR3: TGCAGCGTTGAAGATCATGCCGGAGAAGAGACCCAGTACTTC.

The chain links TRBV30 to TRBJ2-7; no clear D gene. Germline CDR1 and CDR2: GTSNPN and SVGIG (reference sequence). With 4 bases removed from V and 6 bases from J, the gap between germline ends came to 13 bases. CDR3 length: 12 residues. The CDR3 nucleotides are TGTGCCTGGACCCGGTCCCTGAGCGAGCAGTACTTC. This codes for CAWTRSLSEQYF.

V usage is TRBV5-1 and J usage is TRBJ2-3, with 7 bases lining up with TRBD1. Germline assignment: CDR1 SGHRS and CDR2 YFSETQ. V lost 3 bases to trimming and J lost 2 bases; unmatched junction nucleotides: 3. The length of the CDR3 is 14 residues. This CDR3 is CASSSGTATDTQYF. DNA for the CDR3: TGCGCCAGCAGCTCCGGGACAGCCACAGATACGCAGTATTTT.

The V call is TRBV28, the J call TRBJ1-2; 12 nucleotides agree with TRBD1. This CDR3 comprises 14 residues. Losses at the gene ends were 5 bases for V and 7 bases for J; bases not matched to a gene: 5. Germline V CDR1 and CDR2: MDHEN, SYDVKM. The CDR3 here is CASSAGQGASGYTF. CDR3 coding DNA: TGTGCCAGCAGTGCGGGACAGGGGGCGTCTGGCTACACCTTC.

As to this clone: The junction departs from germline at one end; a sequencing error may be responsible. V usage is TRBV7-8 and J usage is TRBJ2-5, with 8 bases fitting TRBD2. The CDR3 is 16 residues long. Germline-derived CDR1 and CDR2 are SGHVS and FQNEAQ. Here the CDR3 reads CASSPKRGSGAYEQHF. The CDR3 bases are TGTGCCAGCAGCCCCAAACGGGGTAGCGGGGCCTACGAGCAGCACTTC.